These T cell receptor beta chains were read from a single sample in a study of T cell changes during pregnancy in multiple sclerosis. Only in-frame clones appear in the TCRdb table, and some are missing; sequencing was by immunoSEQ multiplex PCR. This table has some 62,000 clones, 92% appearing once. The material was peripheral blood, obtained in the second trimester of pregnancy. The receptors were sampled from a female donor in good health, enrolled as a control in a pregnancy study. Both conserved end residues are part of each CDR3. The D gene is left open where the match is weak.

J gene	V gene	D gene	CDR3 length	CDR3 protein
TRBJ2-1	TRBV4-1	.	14	CASSRLRVDNEQFF
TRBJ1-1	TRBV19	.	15	CASSIDVEDDTEAFF
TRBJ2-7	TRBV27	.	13	CASSLSFAYEQYF
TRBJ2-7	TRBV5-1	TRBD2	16	CASSTGTSGDIYEQYF
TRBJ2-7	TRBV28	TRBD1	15	CASSPGTGFSYEQYF
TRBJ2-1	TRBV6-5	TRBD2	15	CASKRGLAGGNEQFF
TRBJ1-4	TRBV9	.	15	CASSVDGSPMEKLFF
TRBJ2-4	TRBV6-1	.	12	CASNNGRNIQYF
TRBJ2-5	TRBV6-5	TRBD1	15	CASSDLGQKQETQYF
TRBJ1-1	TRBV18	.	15	CASSPRKDMNTEAFF
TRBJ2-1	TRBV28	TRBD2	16	CASSLSGLGALWEQFF
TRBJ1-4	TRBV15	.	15	CATSRGVGSNEKLFF
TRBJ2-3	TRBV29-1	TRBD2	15	CSVARLAGGKDTQYF
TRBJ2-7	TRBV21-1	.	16	CASSKRETSKTYEQYF
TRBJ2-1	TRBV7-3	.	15	CASSLSWSEVNEQFF
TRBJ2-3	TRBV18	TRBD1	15	CASSPDRGLTDTQYF
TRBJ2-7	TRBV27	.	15	CASSSTGIGTYEQYF
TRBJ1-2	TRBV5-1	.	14	CASSLESENYGYTF
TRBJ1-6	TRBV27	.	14	CASTPRGFNSPLHF
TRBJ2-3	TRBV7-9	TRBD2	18	CASSPQLRVGGSTDTQYF
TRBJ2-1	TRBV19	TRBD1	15	CASSMGRDRENEQFF
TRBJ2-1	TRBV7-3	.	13	CASSFTGGNEQFF
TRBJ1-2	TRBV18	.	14	CASSPPGQPSLYTF
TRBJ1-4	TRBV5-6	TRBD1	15	CASSLAGQTNEKLFF
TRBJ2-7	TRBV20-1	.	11	CSARFAYEQYF
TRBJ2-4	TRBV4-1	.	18	CASSQVLSRGKAKNIQYF
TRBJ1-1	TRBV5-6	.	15	CASSRRGGLNTEAFF
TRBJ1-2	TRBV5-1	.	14	CASSSGLPVGGYTF
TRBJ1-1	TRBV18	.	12	CASSPGQGEAFF
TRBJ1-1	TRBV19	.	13	CASSFRGNTEAFF
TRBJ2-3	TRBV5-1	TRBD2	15	CASSLVGLAADTQYF
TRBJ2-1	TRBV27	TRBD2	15	CASSIELAGVNEQFF
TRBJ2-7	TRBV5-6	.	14	CASSFDQGYYEQYF
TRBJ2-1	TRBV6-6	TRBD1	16	CASIAPGQGLYNEQFF
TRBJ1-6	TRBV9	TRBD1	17	CASSLSGTGTVSSPLHF
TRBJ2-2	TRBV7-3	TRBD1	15	CASSSGTGFTGELFF
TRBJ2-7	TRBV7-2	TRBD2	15	CASSITSDFGYEQYF
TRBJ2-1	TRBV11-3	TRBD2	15	CASSLRTSGYNEQFF
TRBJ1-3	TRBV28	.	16	CASSLGGARFGNTIYF
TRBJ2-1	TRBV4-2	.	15	CASSREETSYNEQFF
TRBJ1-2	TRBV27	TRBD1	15	CASSFNRQGALGYTF
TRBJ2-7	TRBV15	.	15	CATSREIGGSYEQYF
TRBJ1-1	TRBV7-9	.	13	CAGGTLLNTEAFF
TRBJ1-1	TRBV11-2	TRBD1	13	CASSSDRGTEAFF
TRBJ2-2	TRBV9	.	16	CASSVEWGPNTGELFF